These T cell receptor beta chains were read from a single sample in a study of T cells in Graves' hyperthyroidism and ophthalmopathy. TCRdb passed the multiplex PCR reads through MiXCR, listing each CDR3 protein once. This table holds around 420,000 distinct CDR3 sequences, roughly an eighth found once. The sample was blood. The receptors come from a woman aged 18-29 years with Graves' hyperthyroidism. Both conserved end residues are part of each CDR3. A D gene is named only where the DNA matches it firmly. Not every row has a clone size; where given, it reads once, few, many or a size class.

cdr3_nt: TGTGCCAGCAGCGTAGGCCTTGGGGGATGGGGGGGGCGCGGAAATGAGCAGTTCTTC
cdr3_aa: CASSVGLGGWGGRGNEQFF
d_call: .
clone_size: .
v_call: TRBV9
j_call: TRBJ2-1

cdr3_nt: TGTGCCAGCAGTTCCTACCTACTCAGGAGCTATGGCTACACCTTC
cdr3_aa: CASSSYLLRSYGYTF
d_call: .
clone_size: many
v_call: TRBV28
j_call: TRBJ1-2

cdr3_nt: TGTGCCAGCGGGGTATTCGCCTACGAGCAGTACTTC
cdr3_aa: CASGVFAYEQYF
d_call: .
clone_size: many
v_call: TRBV12-3/TRBV12-4
j_call: TRBJ2-7

cdr3_nt: TGTGCCAGCAGTTTCTCTAGCGGGATATACAATGAGCAGTTCTTC
cdr3_aa: CASSFSSGIYNEQFF
d_call: TRBD2
clone_size: many
v_call: TRBV12-3/TRBV12-4
j_call: TRBJ2-1

cdr3_nt: TGTGCCAGCAGCGTAATGGCAGGGTCGAACACTGAAGCTTTCTTT
cdr3_aa: CASSVMAGSNTEAFF
d_call: .
clone_size: many
v_call: TRBV9
j_call: TRBJ1-1

cdr3_nt: TGTGCCAGCAGCTTACGGCCTCGGGGCTACAATGAGCAGTTCTTC
cdr3_aa: CASSLRPRGYNEQFF
d_call: .
clone_size: few
v_call: TRBV7-4
j_call: TRBJ2-1

cdr3_nt: TGTGCCAGCAGTGAATCGACGAGGGGCTGGGGCTACACCTTC
cdr3_aa: CASSESTRGWGYTF
d_call: .
clone_size: many
v_call: TRBV25-1
j_call: TRBJ1-2

cdr3_nt: TGTGCCAGCAGCCTTTGGCGGAGAGCGGGAATCGGGAATGAGCAGTTCTTC
cdr3_aa: CASSLWRRAGIGNEQFF
d_call: TRBD2
clone_size: few
v_call: TRBV14
j_call: TRBJ2-1

cdr3_nt: TGCAGTGCTGGACAGATGAACACTGAAGCTTTCTTT
cdr3_aa: CSAGQMNTEAFF
d_call: .
clone_size: many
v_call: TRBV20-1
j_call: TRBJ1-1

cdr3_nt: TGTGCCAGCTCATACCAGGGTGGGGTTGAAGCTTTCTTT
cdr3_aa: CASSYQGGVEAFF
d_call: .
clone_size: many
v_call: TRBV18
j_call: TRBJ1-1

cdr3_nt: TGTGCCAGCTCACCACTCCCAGGAGGGGCGTCTAGCAATCAGCCCCAGCATTTT
cdr3_aa: CASSPLPGGASSNQPQHF
d_call: .
clone_size: .
v_call: TRBV9
j_call: TRBJ1-5

cdr3_nt: TGTGCCAGCAGCCTAGTCCCGGGAATCAACACTGAAGCTTTCTTT
cdr3_aa: CASSLVPGINTEAFF
d_call: .
clone_size: few
v_call: TRBV7-2
j_call: TRBJ1-1

cdr3_nt: TGTGCCAGCAGTTTAAAGGGCCGCTGGGGGGAAGACACCGGGGAGCTGTTTTTT
cdr3_aa: CASSLKGRWGEDTGELFF
d_call: .
clone_size: .
v_call: TRBV28
j_call: TRBJ2-2

cdr3_nt: TGTGCCAGCAGCCGCGAGGAGGGGGCTGCCTCCTACGAGCAGTACTTC
cdr3_aa: CASSREEGAASYEQYF
d_call: .
clone_size: many
v_call: TRBV27
j_call: TRBJ2-7

cdr3_nt: TGTGCCAGCAGAAGCGGCGGGGGCAATCAGCCCCAGCATTTT
cdr3_aa: CASRSGGGNQPQHF
d_call: .
clone_size: few
v_call: TRBV3-1
j_call: TRBJ1-5

cdr3_nt: TGTGCCATCAGTGAGTCGGTCGGGAGGGCAAATACGCAGTATTTT
cdr3_aa: CAISESVGRANTQYF
d_call: TRBD2
clone_size: .
v_call: TRBV10-3
j_call: TRBJ2-3

cdr3_nt: TGTGCCAGCAGCTATGACATGGGCGAGCAGTACTTC
cdr3_aa: CASSYDMGEQYF
d_call: .
clone_size: many
v_call: TRBV11-2
j_call: TRBJ2-7

cdr3_nt: TGCAGTGCTAGAGCCCTAGCGGGAATCAGCCAAGAGACCCAGTACTTC
cdr3_aa: CSARALAGISQETQYF
d_call: TRBD2
clone_size: .
v_call: TRBV20-1
j_call: TRBJ2-5

cdr3_nt: TGTGCCAGCAGCCCTGAGAGTCGAGGAAACACCATATATTTT
cdr3_aa: CASSPESRGNTIYF
d_call: .
clone_size: .
v_call: TRBV7-2
j_call: TRBJ1-3

cdr3_nt: TGTGCCAGCTGTTTACAGCGTCAAGAGACCCAGTACTTC
cdr3_aa: CASCLQRQETQYF
d_call: .
clone_size: many
v_call: TRBV11-1
j_call: TRBJ2-5

cdr3_nt: TGTGCCAGCAGTGAATTGGGAGGGGTGGGCACTGAAGCTTTCTTT
cdr3_aa: CASSELGGVGTEAFF
d_call: .
clone_size: many
v_call: TRBV2
j_call: TRBJ1-1

cdr3_nt: TGCGCCAGCAGCTTCGAGCGGGGAGGTAATGAGCAGTTCTTC
cdr3_aa: CASSFERGGNEQFF
d_call: TRBD2
clone_size: .
v_call: TRBV5-1
j_call: TRBJ2-1

cdr3_nt: TGTGCCAGCAGCGCATGGGACGGAAGTGAGGAGACCCAGTACTTC
cdr3_aa: CASSAWDGSEETQYF
d_call: .
clone_size: .
v_call: TRBV7-8
j_call: TRBJ2-5

cdr3_nt: TGCAGTGCTAGCCTCGGGACAGGGGGCCGAGAGTACTTC
cdr3_aa: CSASLGTGGREYF
d_call: TRBD1
clone_size: many
v_call: TRBV20-1
j_call: TRBJ2-7

cdr3_nt: TGTGCCAGCAGTTTATCTTCCGGGACAGGGCGGTTCTATGGCTACACCTTC
cdr3_aa: CASSLSSGTGRFYGYTF
d_call: TRBD1
clone_size: few
v_call: TRBV27
j_call: TRBJ1-2

cdr3_nt: TGTGCCAGCAGCTTATGGCTAGCGGGAATCTCCTACAATGAGCAGTTCTTC
cdr3_aa: CASSLWLAGISYNEQFF
d_call: TRBD2
clone_size: many
v_call: TRBV7-9
j_call: TRBJ2-1

cdr3_nt: TGCAGCGTTGAAAGGGGCCAGGGACATGGCTACACCTTC
cdr3_aa: CSVERGQGHGYTF
d_call: .
clone_size: many
v_call: TRBV29-1
j_call: TRBJ1-2

cdr3_nt: TGTGCCAGCAGCTCTGCGGGGTTCAATCAGCCCCAGCATTTT
cdr3_aa: CASSSAGFNQPQHF
d_call: .
clone_size: many
v_call: TRBV3-1
j_call: TRBJ1-5

cdr3_nt: TGTGCCAGCAGCCAGACGACAGGGCGCACCGGGGAGCTGTTTTTT
cdr3_aa: CASSQTTGRTGELFF
d_call: TRBD1
clone_size: many
v_call: TRBV7-3
j_call: TRBJ2-2

cdr3_nt: TGTGCCAGCAGTCCCATCCGGGCTAGCGGGCCTTACACCGGGGAGCTGTTTTTT
cdr3_aa: CASSPIRASGPYTGELFF
d_call: TRBD2
clone_size: .
v_call: TRBV27
j_call: TRBJ2-2